Presented here are 14 T cell receptor beta chains from one specimen sequenced in a study of shared clonotypes between healthy human individuals. Generated by immunoSEQ multiplex PCR, the TCRdb table keeps only in-frame clones and is missing some. The table shows about 2 million clones, with about 95% occurring only once. The sample consisted of naive CD4+ T cells sorted from blood. Sample subset: CD45RA+ positively selected. The receptor source for this set is a man between 18 and 29 years old in good health.

This chain connects TRBV6-5 to TRBJ2-1; 12 bases align to TRBD2. Germline V gene sequence: CDR1 MNHEY, CDR2 SVGAGI. The CDR3 has 14 amino acids. Trimming at V came to 6 bases and at J to 14 bases, leaving 11 bases not matched to a gene. The CDR3 is CASRPTSGSDVEFF. In nucleotides, the CDR3 is TGTGCCAGCAGACCGACTAGCGGGAGTGATGTGGAGTTCTTC.

As DNA, the CDR3 is TGTGCCATCAGTGAGACTAGGGCGGACATTCAGTACTTC. Amino acids: CAISETRADIQYF. The chain recombines TRBV10-3 with TRBJ2-4; D perhaps matches TRBD2 (5 bases). Germline V CDR1 and CDR2: ENHRY, SYGVKD. The CDR3 covers 13 residues. V lost 2 bases, J lost 8 bases, and 10 bases lay in between.

This clone was found a few times. The rearrangement uses TRBV5-5 and TRBJ1-5; D uncertain. CDR1 SGHKS and CDR2 YYEKEE come from the germline V gene (reference sequence). CDR3 size: 16 residues. The V and J ends lost 0 bases and 3 bases respectively, with 13 bases between them. The CDR3 protein is CASSLAIPHLNQPQHF. The CDR3 DNA follows: TGTGCCAGCAGCTTGGCAATTCCCCACCTCAATCAGCCCCAGCATTTT.

Here the CDR3 reads CASSAGRVAYGYTF. CDR3 DNA: TGTGCCAGCAGCGCGGGCCGGGTAGCGTATGGCTACACCTTC. The rearrangement uses TRBV7-2 and TRBJ1-2, with D unresolved. The germline CDR1 and CDR2 sequences are SGHTA and FQGNSA. Trimming removed 5 bases at V and 5 bases at J, with 15 bases between. The CDR3 runs to 14 residues.

A note on this clone: The same CDR3 arises from other DNA sequences in this sample as well. The CDR3 DNA is TGCGCCAGCAGCTACGGGACTAGCGGGGCCTACGAGCAGTACTTC. This sequence encodes CASSYGTSGAYEQYF. The chain is built from TRBV5-1 and TRBJ2-7; 13 bases match TRBD2. In germline, CDR1 is SGHRS, CDR2 YFSETQ. Germline trimming cut 3 bases from V and 2 bases from J; bases unmatched to any gene: 2. The CDR3 is made up of 15 amino acids.

For this clone: This specimen includes other DNA sequences encoding the same CDR3. The rearrangement joins TRBV5-1 to TRBJ2-7; 11 bases match TRBD1. V shed 4 bases, J shed 2 bases, and the junction held 2 bases outside the gene matches. In germline, CDR1 is SGHRS, CDR2 YFSETQ. The CDR3 contains 14 residues. The CDR3 loop reads CASSEDRGPYEQYF. DNA of the CDR3: TGCGCCAGCAGCGAGGACAGGGGGCCCTACGAGCAGTACTTC. The whole variable domain, remainder taken from reference TRBV5-1 and TRBJ2-7, is KAGVTQTPRYLIKTRGQQVTLSCSPISGHRSVSWYQQTPGQGLQFLFEYFSETQRNKGNFPGRFSGRQFSNSRSEMNVSTLELGDSALYLCASSEDRGPYEQYFGPGTRLTVT.

The chain recombines TRBV7-6 with TRBJ2-7; D perhaps matches TRBD2 (5 bases). Germline assignment: CDR1 SGHVS and CDR2 FNYEAQ. This CDR3 is built from 13 residues. Between the trimmed V and J ends, which lost 6 bases and 4 bases, there was a span of 13 bases. CDR3: CASSKAGEYEQYF. The CDR3 bases are TGTGCCAGCAGTAAGGCTGGGGAGTACGAGCAGTACTTC.

The count of this clone is one. The chain employs TRBV6-5 and TRBJ2-5; a possible D gene is TRBD2 (5 bases). Germline CDR1 is MNHEY and CDR2 is SVGAGI. The CDR3 has 12 amino acids. Deletions cut 0 bases from V and 14 bases from J, with 13 bases between. In nucleotides, the CDR3 is TGTGCCAGCAGTTACTCTGGGAGCTACGTATACTTC. Translation gives CASSYSGSYVYF.

The chain joins TRBV6-6 to TRBJ1-1; D not certain. CDR1 MNHNY and CDR2 SVGAGI come from the germline V gene (reference sequence). CDR3 size: 13 residues. V was shortened by 4 bases and J by 3 bases, with 9 bases between the two germline ends. The CDR3 DNA reads as TGTGCCAGCAGTTTACAGAGTTACACTGAAGCTTTCTTT. Protein product: CASSLQSYTEAFF.

The chain uses TRBV2 and TRBJ1-2; D not resolved. The ends were cut back, 6 bases at V and 4 bases at J, with 9 bases in the middle. Germline CDR1 is SNHLY and CDR2 is FYNNEI. The CDR3 sequence is 12 residues long. The CDR3 region is CASSAAPYGYTF. CDR3 in DNA: TGTGCCAGCAGCGCCGCGCCCTATGGCTACACCTTC.

The rearrangement uses TRBV18 and TRBJ2-2, with D unresolved. CDR3 length: 14 amino acids. V lost 2 bases, J lost 7 bases, and 11 bases lay in between. From germline, CDR1 is KGHSH and CDR2 LQKENI. CDR3: CASSPRQVGGELFF. CDR3 coding DNA: TGTGCCAGCTCACCAAGGCAGGTCGGCGGGGAGCTGTTTTTT.

The chain joins TRBV7-8 to TRBJ1-5; D is perhaps TRBD1 (6 bases). This CDR3 comprises 14 residues. Per the germline V gene, CDR1 is SGHVS and CDR2 is FQNEAQ. Deletions cut 4 bases from V and 16 bases from J, with 23 bases between. Written as DNA, the CDR3 is TGTGCCAGCAGCTCTCCTGGGGGCGGCAGCACCTTACATTTT. This gives the protein CASSSPGGGSTLHF.

The chain employs TRBV5-5 and TRBJ2-7, with D perhaps TRBD1 (6 bases). Trimming removed 1 base from V and 0 bases from J, with 11 bases in between. The length of the CDR3 is 15 residues. CDR1 and CDR2 (germline): SGHKS, YYEKEE (reference sequence). As DNA, the CDR3 is TGTGCCAGCAGCTTGATGGGGGCTGGCTCCTACGAGCAGTACTTC. As protein: CASSLMGAGSYEQYF.

The chain employs TRBV2 and TRBJ2-3; D gene uncertain. V dropped 2 bases and J dropped 10 bases, with 13 bases sitting between them. This CDR3 has 13 amino acids. The germline CDR1 and CDR2 sequences are SNHLY and FYNNEI. CDR3 residues: CASSESKAGSQYF. CDR3 DNA sequence: TGTGCCAGCAGTGAATCCAAGGCTGGGTCGCAGTATTTT.